Below, 22 T cell receptor beta chains from the same sample are listed, as sequenced in a study of T-cell reconstitution after alpha-beta-depleted transplantation in children. Study-wide results and limits: Two months or so post-transplant, alpha-beta T cells reportedly derived from several hundred expanded graft clones.

Unique molecular identifiers featured in how the TCRbeta library was prepared. TCRdb redid the calling of the PCR reads with MiXCR, one entry per CDR3 protein. Among about 32,000 distinct CDR3 sequences, 6% to 8.5% were seen once, and the ten largest hold around 25%. Their cognate antigens are unknown. The material sequenced was peripheral blood, taken 60 days after TCRalphabeta/CD19-depleted stem cell transplant. The receptors come from a child under three years old who had a stem cell transplant for acute myeloid leukemia, so the T cells may come from the graft donor.

This clonotype was counted at least ten times. V and J are TRBV2 and TRBJ2-6; D uncertain. The germline V and J ends were trimmed by 0 bases and 8 bases, with 8 bases remaining between them. CDR3 length: 14 amino acids. Germline-derived CDR1 and CDR2 are SNHLY and FYNNEI. The CDR3 nucleotides read TGTGCCAGCAGTGAAGCGGCTTGGCCCAACGTCCTGACTTTC. Its protein product is CASSEAAWPNVLTF.

This clonotype has at least ten counts. The chain combines TRBV10-2 with TRBJ1-5; D is perhaps TRBD1 (5 bases). This CDR3 is built from 13 residues. V dropped 3 bases and J dropped 8 bases, with 11 bases sitting between them. Germline CDR1 is WSHSY and CDR2 is SAAADI. The CDR3 DNA sequence: TGCGCCAGCAGTGATGGGGGTTGGGAGCCCCAGCATTTT. Amino acids: CASSDGGWEPQHF.

This clonotype was detected ten times or more. This sequence joins TRBV12-5 and TRBJ2-2, with D uncertain. V gave up 5 bases and J gave up 3 bases, with 16 bases separating them. Germline V gene lookup returns CDR1 LGHNT and CDR2 FRNRAP. The CDR3 is made up of 16 amino acids. The CDR3 DNA reads TGTGCTAGTGGTCCTGGATCGGAAGGCTACACCGGGGAGCTGTTTTTT. As protein: CASGPGSEGYTGELFF.

This clonotype rates as large. The chain has TRBV4-3 and TRBJ2-6; D is unresolved. The CDR3 has 16 residues. The V end was cut by 4 bases, the J end by 0 bases, with 10 bases between. CDR1 and CDR2 (germline): LGHNA, YSLEER. CDR3 sequence reads: CASSREYDSGANVLTF. CDR3 coding DNA: TGCGCCAGCAGCCGCGAATACGACTCTGGGGCCAACGTCCTGACTTTC.

This clonotype was picked up many times. The chain carries TRBV12-5 and TRBJ1-2, with TRBD1 matching 10 bases. The length of the CDR3 is 14 residues. With V trimmed by 7 bases and J by 10 bases, 12 bases remained unmatched. The germline V gene has CDR1 LGHNT and CDR2 FRNRAP. The CDR3 region has the DNA TGTGCTAGTGCCTTTGGTGGTCGACAGGGGGCCTACACCTTC. It is translated as CASAFGGRQGAYTF.

This clonotype was found many times. This sequence joins TRBV4-3 and TRBJ2-3; TRBD2 aligns across 7 bases. Germline CDR1 LGHNA, CDR2 YSLEER. The CDR3 runs to 15 residues. Trimming cost V 1 base and J 5 bases; bases outside gene matches: 6. The CDR3 region is CASSQVWTRLDTQYF. CDR3 coding DNA: TGCGCCAGCAGCCAAGTGTGGACTAGGCTAGATACGCAGTATTTT.

This clonotype was found many times. The J gene is TRBJ2-2, the V gene TRBV4-3; D may correspond to TRBD1 or TRBD2 (5 bases each). The V and J ends lost 4 bases and 4 bases respectively, with 16 bases between them. Germline V gives CDR1 LGHNA, CDR2 YSLEER. The CDR3 consists of 16 residues. CDR3 in amino acids: CASSPKSGGSTGELFF. CDR3 DNA sequence: TGCGCCAGCAGCCCAAAAAGTGGGGGTAGCACCGGGGAGCTGTTTTTT.

The sample holds many counts of this clonotype. The V call is TRBV7-9, the J call TRBJ1-2, with 7 bases that match TRBD1. V dropped 7 bases and J dropped 8; count of bases not matched to a gene: 16. Germline CDR1 reads SEHNR; CDR2 reads FQNEAQ (reference sequence). The CDR3 runs 15 residues. The CDR3 here is CASNLGQASGGGYTF. The CDR3, as DNA: TGTGCCAGCAATCTCGGACAGGCCAGTGGGGGGGGCTACACCTTC. The whole variable domain, remainder taken from reference TRBV7-9 and TRBJ1-2, is DTGVSQNPRHKITKRGQNVTFRCDPISEHNRLYWYRQTLGQGPEFLTYFQNEAQLEKSRLLSDRFSAERPKGSFSTLEIQRTEQGDSAMYLCASNLGQASGGGYTFGSGTRLTVV.

This clonotype was seen ten or more times. V usage is TRBV7-8 and J usage is TRBJ1-1, with D uncertain. Germline CDR1 SGHVS, CDR2 FQNEAQ. This CDR3 is 12 amino acids long. Trimming shortened V by 2 bases and J by 5 bases, and 6 bases separated the two germline ends. The CDR3, as DNA: TGTGCCAGCAGCTTACGGGTTACTGAAGCTTTCTTT. Its protein is CASSLRVTEAFF.

This clonotype was counted many times. V usage is TRBV9 and J usage is TRBJ1-2; D remains ambiguous. The CDR3 runs to 14 residues. Between the trimmed V and J ends, which lost 4 bases and 4 bases, there was a span of 14 bases. Germline V gene lookup returns CDR1 SGDLS and CDR2 YYNGEE. The CDR3 loop reads CASSPYKGGYGYTF. CDR3 nucleotide sequence: TGTGCCAGCAGCCCCTACAAGGGAGGCTATGGCTACACCTTC.

This clonotype was detected many times. V and J are TRBV6-2 or TRBV6-3 and TRBJ1-1; TRBD1 matches at 8 bases. CDR3 size: 19 residues. J gave up 1 base and V 2 bases, and 15 bases lay outside the gene matches. Germline-derived CDR1 and CDR2 are MNHEY and SVGEGT. The CDR3 region has the DNA TGTGCCAGCAGTTACAAGCTCGGACAGGGAGGAACGGGGAACACTGAAGCTTTCTTT. Its translation is CASSYKLGQGGTGNTEAFF.

This clonotype was detected ten times or more. This chain joins TRBV4-2 and TRBJ1-5, with D tentatively TRBD1 (5 bases). The CDR3 covers 14 residues. V was trimmed by 3 bases and J by 4 bases, leaving 10 bases between them. CDR1 and CDR2 (germline): LGHNA, YNFKEQ. In DNA, the CDR3 is TGTGCCAGCAGCCAGGGGACGATAAATCAGCCCCAGCATTTT. It yields the protein CASSQGTINQPQHF.

This clonotype was counted many times. This chain joins TRBV12-3 or TRBV12-4 and TRBJ2-1; no clear D. Trimming removed 5 bases at V and 6 bases at J, with 14 bases between. The CDR3 is made up of 14 amino acids. DNA of the CDR3: TGTGCCAGCAGTCCGAGCTCCCGTGTCAATGAGCAGTTCTTC. Amino acids: CASSPSSRVNEQFF.

This clonotype has at least ten counts. V gene TRBV24-1 combines with J gene TRBJ2-5, with D maybe TRBD2 (5 bases). This CDR3 comprises 13 residues. Per the germline V gene, CDR1 is KGHDR and CDR2 is SFDVKD. V lost 3 bases and J lost 10, with 14 bases in between. The CDR3 region is CATSDGTRFDQYF. The CDR3 DNA follows: TGTGCCACCAGTGATGGAACTAGATTTGACCAGTACTTC.

This chain joins TRBV11-3 and TRBJ2-2, with 7 bases that match TRBD2. The CDR3 consists of 13 residues. Looked up from germline, CDR1 is SGHNT and CDR2 is YENEEA. Trimming took 5 bases from V and 3 from J; bases not matched to a gene: 0. In DNA, the CDR3 is TGTGCCAGCAGCCGGGGGGACACCGGGGAGCTGTTTTTT. It yields the protein CASSRGDTGELFF.

This clonotype has a count of ten or more. The chain uses TRBV5-6 and TRBJ2-7; D unclear. CDR3 size: 16 residues. Germline values: CDR1 SGHDT, CDR2 YYEEEE. The V end lost 0 bases, the J end lost 2 bases, and 15 bases lay between the germline ends. CDR3: CASSLAGKKGAYEQYF. The CDR3 DNA reads as TGTGCCAGCAGCTTGGCCGGAAAGAAGGGCGCCTACGAGCAGTACTTC.

This clonotype was picked up many times. The V call is TRBV4-3, the J call TRBJ1-6; the match to TRBD1 covers 7 bases. The CDR3 has 20 residues. Germline CDR1 LGHNA, CDR2 YSLEER. After removal of 1 base from V and 6 bases from J, the junction contained 18 bases not matched to a gene. The CDR3 sequence is CASSQVWDRIDRLGNSPLHF. CDR3 DNA sequence: TGCGCCAGCAGCCAAGTCTGGGACAGAATCGACAGACTTGGTAATTCACCCCTCCACTTT.

This clonotype was picked up many times. V and J are TRBV5-1 and TRBJ1-2; D gene ambiguous. This CDR3 has 17 residues. The V and J ends lost 1 base and 2 bases respectively, with 18 bases between them. In germline, CDR1 is SGHRS, CDR2 YFSETQ. DNA of the CDR3: TGCGCCAGCAGCTTGATCTGGCGTCGGGGAACCAACTATGGCTACACCTTC. As protein: CASSLIWRRGTNYGYTF.

This clonotype was counted ten times or more. V usage is TRBV7-6 and J usage is TRBJ2-4; 7 nucleotides match TRBD1. V was pared by 5 bases and J by 5 bases, with 12 bases of the junction left unmatched. Germline V gene lookup returns CDR1 SGHVS and CDR2 FNYEAQ. The CDR3 is made up of 16 amino acids. The CDR3 sequence is CASSLTDRWLENIQYF. The CDR3, as DNA: TGTGCCAGCAGCCTGACGGACAGGTGGTTAGAAAACATTCAGTACTTC.

This clonotype has ten or more counts. The chain links TRBV7-9 to TRBJ2-3; maybe TRBD2 (6 bases). V lost 5 bases and J 5 bases, leaving 11 bases between the germline ends. Germline values: CDR1 SEHNR, CDR2 FQNEAQ (reference sequence). The CDR3 consists of 13 residues. The CDR3 region has the DNA TGTGCCAGCAGCCCGGGACTCAAAGATACGCAGTATTTT. Translated: CASSPGLKDTQYF.

This clonotype was picked up many times. Germline is not matched at one junction end, which may reflect a read error. V is TRBV10-3 and J is TRBJ2-1; 8 bases are a match to TRBD2. The CDR3 consists of 15 residues. CDR1 is ENHRY and CDR2 is SYGVKD in the germline V gene. The CDR3 DNA sequence: TGTGCCATCAGGGAGTTAGCGGGAAGTCGTGATGAGCAGTTCTTC. Translation gives CAIRELAGSRDEQFF.

Concerning this clonotype itself: The junction shows a germline mismatch at one end, possibly a read error. The V call is TRBV12-3 or TRBV12-4, the J call TRBJ2-3; tentative D call: TRBD2 (5 bases). The CDR3 has 19 residues. The CDR3 DNA reads as TGTGCCAGCTGTTTAGCGTCGTTTAAAGGGTGGCAGTACACAGATACGCAGTATTTT. As protein: CASCLASFKGWQYTDTQYF.